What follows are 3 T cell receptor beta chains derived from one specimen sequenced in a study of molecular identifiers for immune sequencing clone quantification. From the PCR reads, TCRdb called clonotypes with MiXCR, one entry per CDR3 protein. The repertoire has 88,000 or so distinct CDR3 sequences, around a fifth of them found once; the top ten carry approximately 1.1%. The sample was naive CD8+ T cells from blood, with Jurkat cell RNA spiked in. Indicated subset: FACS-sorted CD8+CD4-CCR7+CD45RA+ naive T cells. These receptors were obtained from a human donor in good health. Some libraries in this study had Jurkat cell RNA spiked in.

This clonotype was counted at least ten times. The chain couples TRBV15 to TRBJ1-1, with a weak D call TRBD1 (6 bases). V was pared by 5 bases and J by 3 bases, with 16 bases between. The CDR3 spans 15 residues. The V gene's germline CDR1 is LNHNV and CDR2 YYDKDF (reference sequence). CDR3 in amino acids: CATSEATGWYTEAFF. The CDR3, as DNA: TGTGCCACCAGCGAAGCCACAGGGTGGTACACTGAAGCTTTCTTT.

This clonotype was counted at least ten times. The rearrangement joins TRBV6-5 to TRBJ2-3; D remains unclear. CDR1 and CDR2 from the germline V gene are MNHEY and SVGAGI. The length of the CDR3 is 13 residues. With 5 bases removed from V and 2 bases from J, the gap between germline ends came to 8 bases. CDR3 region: CASSKPNTDTQYF. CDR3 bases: TGTGCCAGCAGTAAACCGAACACAGATACGCAGTATTTT.

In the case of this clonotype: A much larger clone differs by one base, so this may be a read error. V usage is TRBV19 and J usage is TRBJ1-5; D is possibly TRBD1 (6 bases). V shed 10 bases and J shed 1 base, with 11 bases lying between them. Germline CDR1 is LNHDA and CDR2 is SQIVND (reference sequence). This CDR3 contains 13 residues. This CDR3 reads CATTGTSNQPQHF. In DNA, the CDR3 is TGTGCCACCACAGGGACAAGCAATCAGCCCCAGCATTTT.